The rows below give T cell receptor beta chains drawn from one sample of a study of metastatic and nonmetastatic thyroid tumors. TCRdb re-clonotyped the PCR reads through MiXCR. The profile shows tens of thousands of clones, approximately 20% of them singletons. Sequenced: blood. Receptors originate from a female donor with papillary thyroid cancer or a benign thyroid nodule (not recorded which). Some clones in this sample may be carry-over from other donors' samples. The CDR3 runs from the conserved cysteine through the conserved F or W.

j_call	v_call	cdr3_aa
TRBJ2-1	TRBV18	CASSPFGQNSYNEQFF
TRBJ2-1	TRBV11-1	CASSLIDGQDNEQFF
TRBJ2-3	TRBV28	CASSLGRGSGSGTDTQYF
TRBJ2-6	TRBV6-4	CASSDSNMDSGANVLTF
TRBJ1-1	TRBV28	CASSFGGVPEAFF
TRBJ2-3	TRBV6-2/TRBV6-3	CASSYSVKSGVPDTQYF
TRBJ2-3	TRBV28	CASSLVLTGVSQTTQYF
TRBJ2-2	TRBV28	CASSPPGGELFF
TRBJ1-5	TRBV6-2/TRBV6-3	CASSSHIGGRFNQPQHF
TRBJ2-3	TRBV4-2	CASSQEGAGTTDTQYF
TRBJ2-7	TRBV3-1	CASSQAYSGKYF
TRBJ2-5	TRBV5-4	CASILGGSVPLQETQYF
TRBJ1-2	TRBV10-3	CAIAGTGKTGYTF
TRBJ2-7	TRBV12-3/TRBV12-4	CASSSIAGVSEQYF
TRBJ2-7	TRBV5-1	CASSLRVFYEQYF
TRBJ1-2	TRBV5-1	CASSLVQSYGYTF
TRBJ1-2	TRBV19	CAPGEQGHNYGYTF
TRBJ2-2	TRBV19	CASSMGFTWELFF
TRBJ2-1	TRBV6-4	CASSDGTSGDYNEQFF
TRBJ2-4	TRBV20-1	CSAMSGGNAKNIQYF
TRBJ1-2	TRBV7-8	CASSLSGDGTMGYTF
TRBJ2-3	TRBV20-1	CSGGLAGGYTQYF
TRBJ2-3	TRBV3-1	CASSPRDSTDTQYF
TRBJ2-7	TRBV2	CASSQFWPGGNEQYF
TRBJ2-2	TRBV28	CASVTVSTGELFF
TRBJ2-2	TRBV6-5	CASSYSVAMPLPGELFF
TRBJ1-1	TRBV20-1	CSARGARAEAFF
TRBJ2-5	TRBV11-2	CASSLIGTSGTQETQYF
TRBJ2-7	TRBV3-1	CASSQDLNGSGEQYF
TRBJ2-7	TRBV2	CASREFRDGPYEQYF
TRBJ2-7	TRBV3-1	CASSQLGLAGGRYEQYF
TRBJ1-1	TRBV3-1	CASLGRGNTEAFF
TRBJ2-7	TRBV7-2	CASSSRRVTYEQYF
TRBJ2-5	TRBV28	CASSLAGIGRETQYF
TRBJ2-7	TRBV28	CASSLRALLDERYF
TRBJ2-2	TRBV19	CATRGGQGTSTGELFF
TRBJ1-6	TRBV7-2	CASSLKGLSEALHF
TRBJ1-1	TRBV2	CANKLRSRNTEAFF
TRBJ2-7	TRBV6-1	CASSPVGRGEQYF
TRBJ1-1	TRBV7-9	CASSQAARDTEAFF
TRBJ2-4	TRBV20-1	CSARPDRGKNIQYF
TRBJ2-5	TRBV10-3	CAISEGTRQETQYF
TRBJ2-1	TRBV27	CASSYQGGNEQFF
TRBJ2-4	TRBV11-2	CASSLDIMSIQYF
TRBJ2-2	TRBV5-1	CASSLTINTGELFF
TRBJ1-5	TRBV28	CASISFQGRRQPQHF
TRBJ2-3	TRBV24-1	CATSDPKRERVPDTQYF
TRBJ1-3	TRBV4-1	CASSQEDRAGNTIYF
TRBJ1-1	TRBV10-3	CAISEFNQVDTEAFF
TRBJ2-1	TRBV20-1	CSAKPAVEQFF
TRBJ2-1	TRBV7-3	CASSLAGGWNEQFF
TRBJ1-2	TRBV27	CASGSPGTGLYGYTF
TRBJ1-4	TRBV9	CASSPPDGEKLFF
TRBJ1-2	TRBV5-6	CASSLGARNYGYTF
TRBJ2-7	TRBV11-2	CASSLVVQGAGEQYF